This section outlines one T cell receptor (beta chain) sequence together with its context. Its target is not known. Germline loops: CDR1 SGHRS, CDR2 YFSETQ. The CDR3 is 16 amino acids. J was trimmed by 1 base and V by 0 bases; bases with no gene match: 4. Each CDR3 protein is one row after TCRdb ran MiXCR on the 5' RACE reads. The sample holds a few hundred thousand distinct CDR3 sequences, 8% to 9.5% seen once. The data stem from a study of T cells after yellow fever vaccination. Points from the study as a whole: Booster sampling recovered most clones from primary vaccination (96% CD4, roughly 86% CD8).

The clonotype comes from a man between 18 and 29 years old who received the YFV17D yellow fever vaccine. The J gene is TRBJ2-1, the V gene TRBV5-1; TRBD2 matches 7 bases. The source was PBMCs, collected around 45 days after the first yellow fever vaccination. The CDR3 DNA sequence: TGCGCCAGCAGCTTGGTCCCGGGGGGATCCTACAATGAGCAGTTCTTC. It is translated as CASSLVPGGSYNEQFF.